These T cell receptor beta chains were read from a single sample in a study of blood T cell repertoires in COVID-19. Data came from immunoSEQ multiplex PCR; TCRdb stores just in-frame clones and leaves some out. The sample records fewer than 200,000 clones, roughly 85% being singletons. The sequenced material came from PBMCs or T cells enriched from blood (not recorded which). The receptor set was obtained from a woman aged 50 to 60 who had recovered from COVID-19. Both conserved end residues are part of each CDR3. Fields, in order: J gene, V gene, D gene, clone size, CDR3 protein, CDR3 DNA. A D gene is named only where the DNA matches it firmly. The listing skips clone size in some rows; elsewhere it reads once, few, many or a size class.

j_gene: TRBJ1-5
v_gene: TRBV6-2/TRBV6-3
d_gene: NA
abundance: NA
CDR3aa: CASSKGGSGNQPQHF
CDR3nt: TGTGCCAGCAGTAAAGGGGGTAGCGGCAATCAGCCCCAGCATTTT

j_gene: TRBJ1-1
v_gene: TRBV19
d_gene: NA
abundance: NA
CDR3aa: CASSEGANTEAFF
CDR3nt: TGTGCCAGTAGTGAAGGGGCGAACACTGAAGCTTTCTTT

j_gene: TRBJ1-2
v_gene: TRBV5-4
d_gene: NA
abundance: NA
CDR3aa: CATSGQSNYGYTF
CDR3nt: TGTGCCACCTCAGGACAGAGCAACTATGGCTACACCTTC

j_gene: TRBJ2-2
v_gene: TRBV9
d_gene: NA
abundance: NA
CDR3aa: CASSVAGATGGAGELFF
CDR3nt: TGTGCCAGCAGCGTAGCTGGGGCTACCGGCGGGGCCGGGGAGCTGTTTTTT

j_gene: TRBJ1-6
v_gene: TRBV4-1
d_gene: NA
abundance: NA
CDR3aa: CASSQERRRSPLHF
CDR3nt: TGCGCCAGCAGCCAGGAAAGGCGGCGATCACCCCTCCACTTT

j_gene: TRBJ2-4
v_gene: TRBV7-2
d_gene: TRBD2
abundance: NA
CDR3aa: CASSPRGGLAKNIQYF
CDR3nt: TGTGCCAGCAGCCCTCGGGGGGGGCTAGCCAAAAACATTCAGTACTTC

j_gene: TRBJ1-5
v_gene: TRBV4-1
d_gene: NA
abundance: NA
CDR3aa: CASSLGPGGPNQPQHF
CDR3nt: TGCGCCAGCAGCCTGGGCCCCGGTGGGCCGAATCAGCCCCAGCATTTT

j_gene: TRBJ2-1
v_gene: TRBV5-4
d_gene: TRBD2
abundance: once
CDR3aa: CASSSERGSSYNEQFF
CDR3nt: TGTGCCAGCAGTTCCGAGCGGGGGAGCTCCTACAATGAGCAGTTCTTC

j_gene: TRBJ1-6
v_gene: TRBV11-2
d_gene: TRBD1
abundance: NA
CDR3aa: CASSSRQGGYSPLHF
CDR3nt: TGTGCCAGCAGCTCCCGACAGGGAGGATACTCACCCCTCCACTTT

j_gene: TRBJ2-1
v_gene: TRBV3-1/TRBV3-2
d_gene: NA
abundance: NA
CDR3aa: CASSQRGGTTYNEQFF
CDR3nt: TGTGCCAGCAGCCAAAGGGGGGGGACCACCTACAATGAGCAGTTCTTC

j_gene: TRBJ2-1
v_gene: TRBV24-1
d_gene: TRBD1
abundance: NA
CDR3aa: CATSDFGTDNNEQFF
CDR3nt: TGTGCCACCAGTGATTTCGGGACAGACAACAATGAGCAGTTCTTC

j_gene: TRBJ2-2
v_gene: TRBV4-3
d_gene: TRBD2
abundance: NA
CDR3aa: CASSRGENTGELFF
CDR3nt: TGCGCCAGCTCGCGGGGGGAGAACACCGGGGAGCTGTTTTTT

j_gene: TRBJ2-2
v_gene: TRBV4-1
d_gene: TRBD1
abundance: NA
CDR3aa: CASSQDYGTENTGELFF
CDR3nt: TGCGCCAGCAGCCAAGATTATGGGACAGAGAACACCGGGGAGCTGTTTTTT

j_gene: TRBJ2-4
v_gene: TRBV19
d_gene: NA
abundance: NA
CDR3aa: CASSISITGDIQYF
CDR3nt: TGTGCCAGTAGTATTAGTATCACGGGGGACATTCAGTACTTC

j_gene: TRBJ1-2
v_gene: TRBV5-4
d_gene: TRBD1
abundance: NA
CDR3aa: CASSLRGPDYGYTF
CDR3nt: TGTGCCAGCAGCTTAAGGGGGCCCGATTATGGCTACACCTTC

j_gene: TRBJ2-6
v_gene: TRBV5-1
d_gene: NA
abundance: NA
CDR3aa: CASSLSGAGGANVLTF
CDR3nt: TGCGCCAGCAGCTTGTCAGGGGCGGGTGGGGCCAACGTCCTGACTTTC

j_gene: TRBJ1-6
v_gene: TRBV7-2
d_gene: NA
abundance: NA
CDR3aa: CASSSSPGGGSPLHF
CDR3nt: TGTGCCAGCAGCTCCTCCCCGGGGGGTGGCTCACCCCTCCACTTT

j_gene: TRBJ1-4
v_gene: TRBV5-1
d_gene: TRBD1
abundance: NA
CDR3aa: CASSLGQGGEKLFF
CDR3nt: TGCGCCAGCAGCTTGGGACAGGGGGGTGAAAAACTGTTTTTT

j_gene: TRBJ1-3
v_gene: TRBV6-5
d_gene: NA
abundance: NA
CDR3aa: CASFSPGNTIYF
CDR3nt: TGTGCCAGCTTTTCTCCTGGAAACACCATATATTTT

j_gene: TRBJ2-1
v_gene: TRBV19
d_gene: TRBD2
abundance: NA
CDR3aa: CASSRSGGVNNEQFF
CDR3nt: TGTGCCAGTAGCCGGTCGGGAGGCGTTAACAATGAGCAGTTCTTC

j_gene: TRBJ2-5
v_gene: TRBV30
d_gene: NA
abundance: NA
CDR3aa: CAWTWQAGLETQYF
CDR3nt: TGTGCCTGGACCTGGCAAGCAGGGCTGGAGACCCAGTACTTC

j_gene: TRBJ2-1
v_gene: TRBV27
d_gene: TRBD2
abundance: NA
CDR3aa: CASSLFPGLRSGREVSYNEQFF
CDR3nt: TGTGCCAGCAGTTTATTCCCGGGCTTGCGGAGCGGGAGGGAAGTATCCTACAATGAGCAGTTCTTC